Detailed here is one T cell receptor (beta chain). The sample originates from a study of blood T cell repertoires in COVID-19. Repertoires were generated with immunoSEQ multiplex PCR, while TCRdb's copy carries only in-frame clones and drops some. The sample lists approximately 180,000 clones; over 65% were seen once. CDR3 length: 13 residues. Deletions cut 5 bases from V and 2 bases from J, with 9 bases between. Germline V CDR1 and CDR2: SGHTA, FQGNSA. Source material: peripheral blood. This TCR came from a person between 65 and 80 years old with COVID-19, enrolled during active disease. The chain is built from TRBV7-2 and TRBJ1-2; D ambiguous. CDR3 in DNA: TGTGCCAGCAGCATTAGATTAAACTATGGCTACACCTTC. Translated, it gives CASSIRLNYGYTF.